The next 19 T cell receptor beta chains were all read from a single sample in a study of blood T cell repertoires in COVID-19. TCRdb's copy holds only in-frame clones and misses some; the assay was immunoSEQ multiplex PCR. The data show about 180,000 clones, about 88% seen once. The sequenced sample consisted of PBMCs or T cells enriched from blood (not recorded which). The receptors come from a woman in her 50s who had recovered from COVID-19.

V is TRBV7-2 and J is TRBJ2-7; D is unclear. Germline CDR1 reads SGHTA; CDR2 reads FQGNSA. V shed 0 bases and J shed 3 bases, with 9 bases lying between them. CDR3 length: 14 amino acids. The CDR3 is CASSLAGAGYEQYF. The CDR3 coding sequence is TGTGCCAGCAGCTTAGCGGGCGCAGGCTACGAGCAGTACTTC.

The chain links TRBV7-2 to TRBJ2-1; TRBD2 might be the D (5 bases). V dropped 5 bases and J dropped 15 bases, with 14 bases sitting between them. There are 11 residues in the CDR3. Germline CDR1 is SGHTA and CDR2 is FQGNSA. For the CDR3, the DNA is TGTGCCAGCAGCCCCGGGGTCGGGTGGTTCTTC. Amino acid sequence: CASSPGVGWFF.

The V and J genes are TRBV4-3 and TRBJ2-1; the match to TRBD2 covers 9 bases. The CDR3 totals 17 residues. The ends lost 0 bases at V and 4 bases at J; junction bases unmatched: 7. Germline V gene lookup returns CDR1 LGHNA and CDR2 YSLEER. CDR3 region: CASSQDLGLATYNEQFF. The CDR3 DNA follows: TGCGCCAGCAGCCAAGATTTGGGACTAGCAACTTACAATGAGCAGTTCTTC.

V and J are TRBV27 and TRBJ1-2; 7 positions agree with TRBD1. CDR3 length: 15 amino acids. The ends lost 8 bases at V and 2 bases at J; junction bases unmatched: 11. CDR1 MNHEY and CDR2 SMNVEV come from the germline V gene (reference sequence). In DNA, the CDR3 is TGTGCCAGCGGACTAAAAGGGGGCGCGAACTATGGCTACACCTTC. It encodes CASGLKGGANYGYTF.

The chain links TRBV2 to TRBJ2-3; perhaps TRBD1 as D (5 bases). The CDR3 consists of 13 residues. Germline loops: CDR1 SNHLY, CDR2 FYNNEI. Trimming pared 2 bases from V and 5 bases from J, leaving 8 bases between. The CDR3 nucleotides read TGTGCCAGCAGTGAACAGGGAAGAGATACGCAGTATTTT. Residues: CASSEQGRDTQYF.

This sequence joins TRBV7-2 and TRBJ2-1; TRBD1 is a possible D gene (6 bases). Germline assignment: CDR1 SGHTA and CDR2 FQGNSA. V shed 3 bases and J shed 0 bases, with 9 bases lying between them. The CDR3 sequence is 15 residues long. As DNA, the CDR3 is TGTGCCAGCAGCTTGGACAGAAGCTCCTACAATGAGCAGTTCTTC. Protein: CASSLDRSSYNEQFF.

This clone was seen a few times. This chain joins TRBV6-5 and TRBJ2-7, with 11 bases that match TRBD2. This CDR3 has 15 amino acids. J lost 3 bases, V lost 7 bases, and 8 bases had no gene match. Per germline, CDR1 MNHEY and CDR2 SVGAGI. CDR3 DNA sequence: TGTGCCAGCAACAGACCGGGACTAGCGGTCTACGAGCAGTACTTC. Its translation: CASNRPGLAVYEQYF.

This rearrangement joins TRBV6-2 or TRBV6-3 to TRBJ2-4, with TRBD2 identical over 14 bases. CDR3 length: 19 amino acids. J gave up 1 base and V 1 base, and 6 bases lay outside the gene matches. The germline gives CDR1 MNHEY, CDR2 SVGEGT. The chain's CDR3 is CASSYYGTSGSYAKNIQYF. CDR3 in DNA: TGTGCCAGCAGTTACTACGGGACTAGCGGGAGCTACGCCAAAAACATTCAGTACTTC.

The table lists this clone with a count of one. This chain connects TRBV6-2 or TRBV6-3 to TRBJ1-6; D gene uncertain. Looked up from germline, CDR1 is MNHEY and CDR2 is SVGEGT. This CDR3 spans 12 amino acids. Trimming left V 5 bases short and J 5 bases short, with 4 bases between. The DNA for the CDR3 is TGTGCCAGCAGTCAGAATAATTCACCCCTCCACTTT. Encoded protein: CASSQNNSPLHF.

V usage is TRBV7-9 and J usage is TRBJ2-5, with D perhaps matching TRBD2 (6 bases). The V gene's germline CDR1 is SEHNR and CDR2 FQNEAQ (reference sequence). V lost 4 bases and J lost 5, with 17 bases in between. This CDR3 comprises 15 residues. This CDR3 reads CASSSIETRTETQYF. In DNA form, the CDR3 reads TGTGCCAGCAGCTCTATCGAGACTAGAACCGAGACCCAGTACTTC.

The chain is built from TRBV18 and TRBJ2-5; 7 positions agree with TRBD1. The CDR3 runs 14 residues. CDR1 and CDR2 from the germline V gene are KGHSH and LQKENI. V was pared by 1 base and J by 2 bases, with 1 base of the junction left unmatched. The CDR3 sequence is CASSPQGAQETQYF. Written as DNA, the CDR3 is TGTGCCAGCTCACCACAGGGGGCTCAAGAGACCCAGTACTTC.

The CDR3 loop is CAWSARDNGYTF. As DNA, the CDR3 is TGTGCCTGGAGTGCCCGGGACAATGGCTACACCTTC. The chain carries TRBV30 and TRBJ1-2; possibly TRBD1 for D (6 bases). Germline V gene data show CDR1 as GTSNPN and CDR2 as SVGIG (reference sequence). Trimming shortened V by 1 base and J by 6 bases, and 9 bases separated the two germline ends. The CDR3 runs 12 residues.

The chain carries TRBV7-8 and TRBJ2-5; D unresolved. The ends were cut back, 1 base at V and 0 bases at J, with 9 bases in the middle. The germline gives CDR1 SGHVS, CDR2 FQNEAQ. The length of the CDR3 is 15 residues. CDR3 DNA: TGTGCCAGCAGCTTAGTTCGCGGCAACCAAGAGACCCAGTACTTC. This gives the protein CASSLVRGNQETQYF. Complete variable domain (other parts from reference TRBV7-8 and TRBJ2-5): GAGVSQSPRYKVAKRGQDVALRCDPISGHVSLFWYQQALGQGPEFLTYFQNEAQLDKSGLPSDRFFAERPEGSVSTLKIQRTQQEDSAVYLCASSLVRGNQETQYFGPGTRLLVL.

Only a few counts were recorded for this clone. This chain connects TRBV27 to TRBJ1-2, with D perhaps matching TRBD1 (5 bases). Germline lookup yields CDR1 MNHEY and CDR2 SMNVEV (reference sequence). The V end lost 8 bases, the J end lost 2 bases, and 12 bases lay between the germline ends. This CDR3 is 13 amino acids long. The CDR3 loop is CASARQTNYGYTF. In nucleotides, the CDR3 is TGTGCCAGCGCCCGACAGACCAACTATGGCTACACCTTC.

This chain connects TRBV19 to TRBJ2-6, with 12 bases matching TRBD1. After removal of 3 bases from V and 3 bases from J, the junction contained 3 bases not matched to a gene. The germline CDR1 and CDR2 sequences are LNHDA and SQIVND (reference sequence). This CDR3 region has 17 residues. In DNA, the CDR3 is TGTGCCAGTAGTATGGGACAGGGGGCGCTTGGGGCCAACGTCCTGACTTTC. This codes for CASSMGQGALGANVLTF.

J is TRBJ2-5 and V is TRBV5-1; possible D gene TRBD1, 5 bases. The V gene lost 2 bases and the J gene lost 1 base, with 15 bases spanning the gap. The CDR3 totals 16 residues. Germline V gene sequence: CDR1 SGHRS, CDR2 YFSETQ. The CDR3 sequence: CASSFGRGTTQETQYF. The CDR3, as DNA: TGCGCCAGCAGCTTTGGAAGGGGCACGACCCAAGAGACCCAGTACTTC.

This chain links TRBV4-2 with TRBJ1-4; D gene unclear. Trimming took 1 base from V and 6 from J, leaving 21 bases between them. CDR3 length: 18 residues. Germline V gene data show CDR1 as LGHNA and CDR2 as YNFKEQ. In nucleotides, the CDR3 is TGTGCCAGCAGCCAAGTAAAAGGAGGATCCCTTCGGGATGAAAAACTGTTTTTT. Encoded protein: CASSQVKGGSLRDEKLFF.

The rearrangement links TRBV7-9 to TRBJ1-3; TRBD1 matches 8 bases. J was trimmed by 4 bases and V by 5 bases; bases with no gene match: 7. Germline V gene lookup returns CDR1 SEHNR and CDR2 FQNEAQ (reference sequence). The CDR3 is 15 residues long. The CDR3 here is CASSDRGVAGNTIYF. CDR3 nucleotide sequence: TGTGCCAGCAGCGACAGGGGAGTAGCAGGAAACACCATATATTTT.

A few counts support this clone. V gene TRBV6-5 combines with J gene TRBJ2-7; 8 bases agree with TRBD2. This CDR3 comprises 15 residues. The V gene end was trimmed by 6 bases and the J gene end by 7 bases; junction bases not matched to a gene: 14. In germline, CDR1 is MNHEY, CDR2 SVGAGI. The CDR3 nucleotides are TGTGCCAGCAGCGAGACCGGGACTAGGGGGGATGAGCAGTACTTC. As protein: CASSETGTRGDEQYF.